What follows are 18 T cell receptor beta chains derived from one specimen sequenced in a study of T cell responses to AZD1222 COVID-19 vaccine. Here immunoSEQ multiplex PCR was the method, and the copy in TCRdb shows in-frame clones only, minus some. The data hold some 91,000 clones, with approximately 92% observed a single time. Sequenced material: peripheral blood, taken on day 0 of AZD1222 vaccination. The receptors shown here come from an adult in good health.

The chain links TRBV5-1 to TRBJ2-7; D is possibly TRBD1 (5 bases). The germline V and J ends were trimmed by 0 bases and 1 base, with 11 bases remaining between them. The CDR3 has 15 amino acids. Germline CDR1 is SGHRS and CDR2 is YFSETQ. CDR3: CASSLEGVRSYEQYF. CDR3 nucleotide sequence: TGCGCCAGCAGCTTGGAAGGGGTAAGGTCCTACGAGCAGTACTTC. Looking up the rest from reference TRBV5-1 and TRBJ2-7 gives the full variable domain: KAGVTQTPRYLIKTRGQQVTLSCSPISGHRSVSWYQQTPGQGLQFLFEYFSETQRNKGNFPGRFSGRQFSNSRSEMNVSTLELGDSALYLCASSLEGVRSYEQYFGPGTRLTVT.

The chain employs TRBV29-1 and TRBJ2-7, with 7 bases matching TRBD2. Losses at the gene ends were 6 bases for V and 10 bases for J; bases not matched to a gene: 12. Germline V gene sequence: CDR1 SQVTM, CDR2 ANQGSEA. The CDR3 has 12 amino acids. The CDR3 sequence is CSVALRASGQYF. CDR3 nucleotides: TGCAGCGTAGCACTCCGGGCTAGCGGCCAGTACTTC.

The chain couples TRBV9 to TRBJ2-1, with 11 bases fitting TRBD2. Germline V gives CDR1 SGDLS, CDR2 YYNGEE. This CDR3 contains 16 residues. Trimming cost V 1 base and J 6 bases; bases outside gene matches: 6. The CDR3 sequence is CASSVTSGRYGNEQFF. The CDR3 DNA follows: TGTGCCAGCAGCGTAACTAGCGGGAGATATGGCAATGAGCAGTTCTTC.

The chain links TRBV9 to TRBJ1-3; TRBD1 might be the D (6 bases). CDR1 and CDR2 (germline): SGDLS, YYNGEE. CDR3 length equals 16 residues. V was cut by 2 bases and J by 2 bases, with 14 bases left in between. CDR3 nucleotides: TGTGCCAGCAGCGTTGAGTACAGGGTTACTGGAAACACCATATATTTT. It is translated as CASSVEYRVTGNTIYF.

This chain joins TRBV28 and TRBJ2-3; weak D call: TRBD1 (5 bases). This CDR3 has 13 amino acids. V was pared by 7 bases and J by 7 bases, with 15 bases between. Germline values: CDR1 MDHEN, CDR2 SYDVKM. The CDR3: CASTSVQGHTQYF. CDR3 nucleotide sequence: TGTGCCAGCACCTCTGTGCAGGGCCATACGCAGTATTTT.

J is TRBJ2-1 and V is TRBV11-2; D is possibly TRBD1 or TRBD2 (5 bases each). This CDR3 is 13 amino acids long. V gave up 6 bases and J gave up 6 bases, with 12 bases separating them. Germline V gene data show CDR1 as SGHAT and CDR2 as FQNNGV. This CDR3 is CASRDPGPNEQFF. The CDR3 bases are TGTGCCAGCAGGGACCCGGGGCCCAATGAGCAGTTCTTC.

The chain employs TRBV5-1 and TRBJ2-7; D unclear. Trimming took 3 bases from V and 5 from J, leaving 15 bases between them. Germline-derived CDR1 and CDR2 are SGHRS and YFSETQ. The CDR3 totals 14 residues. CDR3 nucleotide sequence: TGCGCCAGCAGCTCGAATTTACCGGAAGACGAGCAGTACTTC. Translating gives CASSSNLPEDEQYF. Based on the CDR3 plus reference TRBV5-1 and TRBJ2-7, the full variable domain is KAGVTQTPRYLIKTRGQQVTLSCSPISGHRSVSWYQQTPGQGLQFLFEYFSETQRNKGNFPGRFSGRQFSNSRSEMNVSTLELGDSALYLCASSSNLPEDEQYFGPGTRLTVT.

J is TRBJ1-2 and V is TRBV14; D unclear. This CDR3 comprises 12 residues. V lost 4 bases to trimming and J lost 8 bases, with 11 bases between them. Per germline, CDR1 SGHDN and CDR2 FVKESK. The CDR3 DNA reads TGTGCCAGCAGCCCCGGGGTACTGGGCTACACCTTC. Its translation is CASSPGVLGYTF. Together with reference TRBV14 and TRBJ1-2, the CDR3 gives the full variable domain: EAGVTQFPSHSVIEKGQTVTLRCDPISGHDNLYWYRRVMGKEIKFLLHFVKESKQDESGMPNNRFLAERTGGTYSTLKVQPAELEDSGVYFCASSPGVLGYTFGSGTRLTVV.

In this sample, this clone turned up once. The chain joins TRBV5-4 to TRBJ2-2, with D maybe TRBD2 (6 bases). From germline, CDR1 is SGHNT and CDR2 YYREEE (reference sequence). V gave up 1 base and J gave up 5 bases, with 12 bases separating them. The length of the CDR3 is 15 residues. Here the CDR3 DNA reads TGTGCCAGCAGCTTGCCGGGAGTGGGGACCGGGGAGCTGTTTTTT. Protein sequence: CASSLPGVGTGELFF.

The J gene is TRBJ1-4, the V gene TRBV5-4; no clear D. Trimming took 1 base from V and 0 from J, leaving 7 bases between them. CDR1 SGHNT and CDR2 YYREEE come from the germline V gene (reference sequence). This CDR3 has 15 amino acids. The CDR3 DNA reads TGTGCCAGCAGCTTGATAGGGTCAACTAATGAAAAACTGTTTTTT. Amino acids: CASSLIGSTNEKLFF. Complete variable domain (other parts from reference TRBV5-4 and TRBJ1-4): ETGVTQSPTHLIKTRGQQVTLRCSSQSGHNTVSWYQQALGQGPQFIFQYYREEENGRGNFPPRFSGLQFPNYSSELNVNALELDDSALYLCASSLIGSTNEKLFFGSGTQLSVL.

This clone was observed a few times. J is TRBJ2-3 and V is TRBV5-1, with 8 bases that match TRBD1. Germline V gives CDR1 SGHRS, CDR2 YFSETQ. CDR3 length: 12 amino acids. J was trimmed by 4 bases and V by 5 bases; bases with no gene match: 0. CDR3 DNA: TGCGCCAGCAGACAGGGGGCAGATACGCAGTATTTT. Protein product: CASRQGADTQYF.

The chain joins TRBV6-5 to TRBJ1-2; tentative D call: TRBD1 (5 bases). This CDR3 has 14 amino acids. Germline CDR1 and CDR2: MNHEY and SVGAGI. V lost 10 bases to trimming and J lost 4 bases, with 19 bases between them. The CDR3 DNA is TGTGCCACCGTAGTTGGTGGGGGACCCTATGGCTACACCTTC. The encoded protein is CATVVGGGPYGYTF.

CDR3 sequence: CASSTDRERGETQYF. CDR3 DNA sequence: TGTGCCAGTAGTACCGACAGGGAGAGGGGAGAGACCCAGTACTTC. J is TRBJ2-5 and V is TRBV19; 7 bases are a match to TRBD1. Germline lookup yields CDR1 LNHDA and CDR2 SQIVND (reference sequence). V trimming: 4 bases; J trimming: 4 bases; junction bases outside the gene matches: 9. The CDR3 runs to 15 residues. The full variable domain, its missing parts supplied by reference TRBV19 and TRBJ2-5, is DGGITQSPKYLFRKEGQNVTLSCEQNLNHDAMYWYRQDPGQGLRLIYYSQIVNDFQKGDIAEGYSVSREKKESFPLTVTSAQKNPTAFYLCASSTDRERGETQYFGPGTRLLVL.

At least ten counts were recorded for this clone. As DNA, the CDR3 is TGTGCCAGCAGTGAAGTAAGCGGGAACCCCTACGAGCAGTACTTC. Its translation is CASSEVSGNPYEQYF. V usage is TRBV6-1 and J usage is TRBJ2-7, with TRBD2 matching over 7 bases. CDR3 length equals 15 residues. V was clipped by 1 base and J by 2 bases; unmatched bases: 5. Germline loops: CDR1 MNHNS, CDR2 SASEGT.

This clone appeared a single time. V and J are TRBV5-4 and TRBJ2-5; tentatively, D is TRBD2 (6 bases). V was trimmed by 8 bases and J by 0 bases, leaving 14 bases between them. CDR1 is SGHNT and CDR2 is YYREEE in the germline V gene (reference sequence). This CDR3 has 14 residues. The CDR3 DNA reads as TGTGCCAGTGGGCGGGGCCCCGACCAAGAGACCCAGTACTTC. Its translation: CASGRGPDQETQYF.

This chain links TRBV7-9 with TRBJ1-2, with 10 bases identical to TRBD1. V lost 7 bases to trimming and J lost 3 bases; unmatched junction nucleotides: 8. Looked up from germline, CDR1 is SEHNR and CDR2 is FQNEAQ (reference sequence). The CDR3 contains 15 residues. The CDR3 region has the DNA TGTGCCAGCACACGGACAGGGGGACTAGACTATGGCTACACCTTC. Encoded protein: CASTRTGGLDYGYTF.

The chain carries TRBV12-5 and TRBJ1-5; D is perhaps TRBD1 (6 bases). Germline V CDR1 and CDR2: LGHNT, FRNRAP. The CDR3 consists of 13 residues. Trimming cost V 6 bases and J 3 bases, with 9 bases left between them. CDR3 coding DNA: TGTGCTAGTGGCGGACAGAACAATCAGCCCCAGCATTTT. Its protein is CASGGQNNQPQHF.

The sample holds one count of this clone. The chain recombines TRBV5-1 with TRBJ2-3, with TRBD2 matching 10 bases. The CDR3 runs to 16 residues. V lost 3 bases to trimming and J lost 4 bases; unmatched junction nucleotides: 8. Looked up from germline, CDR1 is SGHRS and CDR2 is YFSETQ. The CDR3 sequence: CASSWGSGGPADTQYF. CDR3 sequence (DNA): TGCGCCAGCAGCTGGGGTAGCGGGGGGCCCGCAGATACGCAGTATTTT.